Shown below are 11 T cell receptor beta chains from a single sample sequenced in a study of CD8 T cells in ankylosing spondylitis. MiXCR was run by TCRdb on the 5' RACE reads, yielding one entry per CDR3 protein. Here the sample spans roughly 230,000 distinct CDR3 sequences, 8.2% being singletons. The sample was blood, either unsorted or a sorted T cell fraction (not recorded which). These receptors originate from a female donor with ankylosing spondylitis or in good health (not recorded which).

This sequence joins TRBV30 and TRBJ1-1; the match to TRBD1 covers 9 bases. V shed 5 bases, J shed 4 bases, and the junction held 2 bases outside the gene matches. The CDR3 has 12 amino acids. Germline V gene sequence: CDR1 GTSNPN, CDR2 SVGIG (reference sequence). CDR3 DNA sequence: TGTGCCTGGGGGACAGGGCGCACTGAAGCTTTCTTT. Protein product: CAWGTGRTEAFF.

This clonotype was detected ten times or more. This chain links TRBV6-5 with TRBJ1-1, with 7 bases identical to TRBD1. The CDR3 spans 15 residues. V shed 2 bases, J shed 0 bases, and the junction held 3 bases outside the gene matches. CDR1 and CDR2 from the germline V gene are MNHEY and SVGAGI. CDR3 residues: CASSYNRGLNTEAFF. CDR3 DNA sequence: TGTGCCAGCAGTTACAACAGGGGTTTGAACACTGAAGCTTTCTTT.

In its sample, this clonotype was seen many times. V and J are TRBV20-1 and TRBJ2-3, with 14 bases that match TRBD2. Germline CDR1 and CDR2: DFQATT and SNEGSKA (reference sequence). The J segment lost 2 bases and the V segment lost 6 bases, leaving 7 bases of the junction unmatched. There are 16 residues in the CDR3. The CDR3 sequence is CSATMTSGRATDTQYF. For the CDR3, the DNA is TGCAGTGCCACCATGACTAGCGGGAGGGCCACAGATACGCAGTATTTT.

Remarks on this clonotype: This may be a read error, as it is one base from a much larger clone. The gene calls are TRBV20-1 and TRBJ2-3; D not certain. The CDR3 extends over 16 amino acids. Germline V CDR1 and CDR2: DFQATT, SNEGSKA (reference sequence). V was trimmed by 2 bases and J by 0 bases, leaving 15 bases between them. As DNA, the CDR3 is TGCAGTGCTAGAAAGATAGGATTAACTAGCACAGATACGCAGTATTTT. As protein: CSARKIGLTSTDTQYF.

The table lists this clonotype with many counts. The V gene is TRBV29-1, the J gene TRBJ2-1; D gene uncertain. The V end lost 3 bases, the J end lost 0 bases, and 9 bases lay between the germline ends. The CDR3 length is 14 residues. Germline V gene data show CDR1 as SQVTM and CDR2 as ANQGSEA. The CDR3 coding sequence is TGCAGCGTTGATACTACCCGCTCCTACAATGAGCAGTTCTTC. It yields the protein CSVDTTRSYNEQFF.

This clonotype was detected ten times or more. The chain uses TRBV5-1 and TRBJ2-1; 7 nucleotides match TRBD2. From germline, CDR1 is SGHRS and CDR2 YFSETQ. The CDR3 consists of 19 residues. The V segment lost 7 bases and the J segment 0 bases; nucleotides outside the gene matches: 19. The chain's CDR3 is CASRMTGGSPKSSYNEQFF. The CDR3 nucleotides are TGCGCCAGCCGCATGACGGGAGGTTCCCCAAAGAGCTCCTACAATGAGCAGTTCTTC.

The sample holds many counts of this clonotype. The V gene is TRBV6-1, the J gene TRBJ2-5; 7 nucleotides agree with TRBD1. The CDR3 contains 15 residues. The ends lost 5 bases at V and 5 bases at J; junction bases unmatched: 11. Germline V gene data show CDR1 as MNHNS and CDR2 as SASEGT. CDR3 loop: CASSPTLRGPETQYF. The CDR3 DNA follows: TGTGCCAGCAGTCCCACCTTGAGGGGGCCGGAGACCCAGTACTTC.

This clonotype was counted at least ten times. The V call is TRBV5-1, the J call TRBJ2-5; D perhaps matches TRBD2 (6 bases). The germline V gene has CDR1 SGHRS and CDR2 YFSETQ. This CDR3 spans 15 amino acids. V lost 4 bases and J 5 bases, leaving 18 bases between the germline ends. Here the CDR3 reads CASSGGTGWEETQYF. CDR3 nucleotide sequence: TGCGCCAGCAGCGGGGGGACCGGCTGGGAGGAGACCCAGTACTTC.

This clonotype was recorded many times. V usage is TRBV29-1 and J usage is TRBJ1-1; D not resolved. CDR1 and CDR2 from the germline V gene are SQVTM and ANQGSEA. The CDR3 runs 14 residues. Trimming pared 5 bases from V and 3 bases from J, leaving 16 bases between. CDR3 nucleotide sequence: TGCAGCGTTAAGGTGAACCGCTGGGACACTGAAGCTTTCTTT. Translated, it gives CSVKVNRWDTEAFF.

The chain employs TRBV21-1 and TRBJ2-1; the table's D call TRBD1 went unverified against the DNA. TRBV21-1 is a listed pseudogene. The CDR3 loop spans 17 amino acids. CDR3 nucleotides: TGTGCCAGCAGCAAAGGGTCCCGGGACAGGGCCTACAATGAGCAGTTCTTC. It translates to CASSKGSRDRAYNEQFF.

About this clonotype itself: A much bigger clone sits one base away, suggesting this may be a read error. The DNA for the CDR3 is TGTGCCAACAGCTTATGGGAGCACACTGAAGCTTTCTTT. It translates to CANSLWEHTEAFF. The V and J genes are TRBV7-3 and TRBJ1-1; D is unclear. The CDR3 contains 13 residues. CDR1 and CDR2 from the germline V gene are SGHTA and FQGTGA.